Below, 5 T cell receptor beta chains from the same sample are listed, as sequenced in a study of T cell changes during pregnancy in multiple sclerosis. Assay: immunoSEQ multiplex PCR; the TCRdb copy retains only in-frame clones and omits some. The sample includes about 22,000 clones, about 84% of them seen just once. Material: CD8+ T cells from peripheral blood mononuclear cells, obtained before pregnancy. These receptors all come from a female donor with multiple sclerosis, enrolled in a pregnancy study.

The CDR3 DNA is TGTGCCTGGAGTGTACAATTCTTCGAGAACACCGGGGAGCTGTTTTTT. Protein product: CAWSVQFFENTGELFF. V gene TRBV30 combines with J gene TRBJ2-2; D remains unclear. The V gene lost 0 bases and the J gene lost 1 base, with 12 bases spanning the gap. The CDR3 consists of 16 residues. Germline CDR1 is GTSNPN and CDR2 is SVGIG (reference sequence).

This clone turned up a few times. V usage is TRBV4-1 and J usage is TRBJ2-1, with unresolved D. Per germline, CDR1 MGHRA and CDR2 YSYEKL. The V end was cut by 1 base, the J end by 6 bases, with 13 bases between. There are 15 residues in the CDR3. This CDR3 is CASSQAVGEANEQFF. Here the CDR3 DNA reads TGCGCCAGCAGCCAAGCGGTGGGTGAGGCCAATGAGCAGTTCTTC.

The genes are TRBV29-1 and TRBJ2-2; D remains unclear. Germline V gene data show CDR1 as SQVTM and CDR2 as ANQGSEA. The V end was cut by 5 bases, the J end by 3 bases, with 10 bases between. The CDR3 extends over 13 amino acids. Here the CDR3 DNA reads TGCAGCGTTCGAGAACTGGACACCGGGGAGCTGTTTTTT. Its protein is CSVRELDTGELFF.

In this sample, this clone turned up a few times. This CDR3 is CASSGETYEQYF. The CDR3 nucleotides are TGTGCCAGCAGTGGGGAGACCTACGAGCAGTACTTC. The chain recombines TRBV6-1 with TRBJ2-7, with TRBD2 as a possible D gene (5 bases). Germline CDR1 and CDR2: MNHNS and SASEGT. V was shortened by 4 bases and J by 2 bases, with 6 bases between the two germline ends. The CDR3 is 12 residues long.

The rearrangement joins TRBV11-2 to TRBJ1-1; possible D gene TRBD1, 6 bases. V was trimmed by 1 base and J by 4 bases, leaving 13 bases between them. The CDR3 totals 15 residues. The germline CDR1 and CDR2 sequences are SGHAT and FQNNGV. The CDR3 DNA sequence: TGTGCCAGCAGCTTAGCGGGGGGCTTGGGCACTGAAGCTTTCTTT. This encodes CASSLAGGLGTEAFF.